The subject of this entry is one TCR beta chain. This record comes from a study of OX40 agonist ivuxolimab in advanced cancers. V trimming: 4 bases; J trimming: 0 bases; junction bases outside the gene matches: 10. Germline CDR1 reads MDHEN; CDR2 reads SYDVKM. The CDR3 contains 17 residues. Assay: immunoSEQ multiplex PCR; the TCRdb copy retains only in-frame clones and omits some. This table has 50,000 to 65,000 clones, nearly 90% appearing once. The sample consisted of CD4+ or CD8+ T cells sorted from blood, taken in a trial of the OX40 agonist ivuxolimab. This TCR derives from an adult with an advanced solid tumor such as melanoma, head and neck, liver or kidney cancer. The chain carries TRBV28 and TRBJ1-2; 8 bases line up with TRBD1. The CDR3 DNA sequence: TGTGCCAGCAGTTCCCGACAGGGGACAATAGCTAACTATGGCTACACCTTC. Residues: CASSSRQGTIANYGYTF.